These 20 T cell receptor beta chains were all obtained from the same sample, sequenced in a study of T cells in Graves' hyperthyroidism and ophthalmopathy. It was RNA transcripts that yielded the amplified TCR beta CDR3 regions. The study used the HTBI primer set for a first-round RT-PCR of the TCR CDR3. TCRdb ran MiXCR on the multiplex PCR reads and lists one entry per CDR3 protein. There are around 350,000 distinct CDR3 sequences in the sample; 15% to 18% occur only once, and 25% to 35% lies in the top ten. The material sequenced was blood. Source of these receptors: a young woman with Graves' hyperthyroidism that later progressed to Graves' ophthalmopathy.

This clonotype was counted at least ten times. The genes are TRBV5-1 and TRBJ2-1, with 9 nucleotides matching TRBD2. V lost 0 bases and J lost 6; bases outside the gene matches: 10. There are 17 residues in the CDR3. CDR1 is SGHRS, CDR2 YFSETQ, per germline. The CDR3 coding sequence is TGCGCCAGCAGCTTGGCCGGTGGCGGGAGGGGACCCAATGAGCAGTTCTTC. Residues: CASSLAGGGRGPNEQFF.

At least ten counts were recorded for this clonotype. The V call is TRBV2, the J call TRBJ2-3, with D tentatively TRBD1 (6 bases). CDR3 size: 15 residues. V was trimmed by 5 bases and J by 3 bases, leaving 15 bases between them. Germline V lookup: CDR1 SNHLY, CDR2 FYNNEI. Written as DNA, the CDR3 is TGTGCCAGCAGTAAGCAGGGGATGGGGACAGATACGCAGTATTTT. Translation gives CASSKQGMGTDTQYF.

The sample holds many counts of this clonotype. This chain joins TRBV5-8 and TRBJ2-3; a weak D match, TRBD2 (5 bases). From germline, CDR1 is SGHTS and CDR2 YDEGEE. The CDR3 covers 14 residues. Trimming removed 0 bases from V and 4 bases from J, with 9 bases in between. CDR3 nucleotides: TGTGCCAGCAGCTTGGCTAGCTCGGCAGATACGCAGTATTTT. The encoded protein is CASSLASSADTQYF.

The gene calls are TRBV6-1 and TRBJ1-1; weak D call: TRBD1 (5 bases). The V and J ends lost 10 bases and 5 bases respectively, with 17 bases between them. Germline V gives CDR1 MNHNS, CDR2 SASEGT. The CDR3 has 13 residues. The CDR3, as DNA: TGTGCCACGGGGGGGGTACTGAGGACTGAAGCTTTCTTT. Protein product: CATGGVLRTEAFF.

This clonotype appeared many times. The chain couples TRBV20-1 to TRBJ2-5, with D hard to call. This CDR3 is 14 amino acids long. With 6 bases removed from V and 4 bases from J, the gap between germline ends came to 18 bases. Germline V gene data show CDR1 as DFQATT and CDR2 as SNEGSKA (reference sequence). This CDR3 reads CSAKHVPGAETQYF. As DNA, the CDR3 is TGCAGTGCCAAACACGTCCCTGGTGCAGAGACCCAGTACTTC.

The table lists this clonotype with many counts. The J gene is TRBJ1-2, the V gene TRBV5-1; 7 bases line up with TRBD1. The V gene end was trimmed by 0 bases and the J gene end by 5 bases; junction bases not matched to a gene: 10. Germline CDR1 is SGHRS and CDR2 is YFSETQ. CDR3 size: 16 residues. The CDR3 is CASSLGQGVVRYGYTF. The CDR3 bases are TGCGCCAGCAGCTTGGGTCAGGGGGTAGTTCGGTATGGCTACACCTTC.

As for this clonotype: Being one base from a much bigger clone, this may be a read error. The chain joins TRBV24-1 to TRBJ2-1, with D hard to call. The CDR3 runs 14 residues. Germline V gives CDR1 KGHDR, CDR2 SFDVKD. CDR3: CATSDAYPYNEQSF. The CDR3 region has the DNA TGTGCCACCAGTGACGCTTACCCGTACAATGAGCAGTCCTTC.

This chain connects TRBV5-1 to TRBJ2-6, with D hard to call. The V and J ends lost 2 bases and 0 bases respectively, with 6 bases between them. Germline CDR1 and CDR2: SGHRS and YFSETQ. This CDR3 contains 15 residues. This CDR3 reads CASSFQDSGANVLTF. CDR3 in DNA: TGCGCCAGCAGCTTCCAAGACTCTGGGGCCAACGTCCTGACTTTC.

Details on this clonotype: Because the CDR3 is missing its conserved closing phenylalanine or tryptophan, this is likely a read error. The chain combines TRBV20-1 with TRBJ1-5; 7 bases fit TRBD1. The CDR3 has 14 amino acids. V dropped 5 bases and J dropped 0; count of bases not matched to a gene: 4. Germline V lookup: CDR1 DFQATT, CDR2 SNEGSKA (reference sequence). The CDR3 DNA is TGCAGTGCTCGACAGGGTCCTAGCAATCAGCCCCAGCATATT. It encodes CSARQGPSNQPQHI.

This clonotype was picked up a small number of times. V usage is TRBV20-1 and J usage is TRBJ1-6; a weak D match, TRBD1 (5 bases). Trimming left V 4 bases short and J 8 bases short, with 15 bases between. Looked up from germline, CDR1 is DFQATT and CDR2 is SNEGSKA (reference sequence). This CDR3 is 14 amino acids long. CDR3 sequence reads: CSANQGGRDSPLHF. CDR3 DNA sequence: TGCAGTGCTAACCAGGGAGGACGAGATTCACCCCTCCACTTT.

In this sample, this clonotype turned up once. CDR3 DNA: TGTGCCACCTCCCGGGACGGGCGCACAGATACGCAGTATTTT. Residues: CATSRDGRTDTQYF. V and J are TRBV24-1 and TRBJ2-3; either TRBD1 or TRBD2 may supply D (5 bases each). CDR1 is KGHDR, CDR2 SFDVKD, per germline. There are 14 residues in the CDR3. V shed 9 bases and J shed 1 base, with 13 bases lying between them.

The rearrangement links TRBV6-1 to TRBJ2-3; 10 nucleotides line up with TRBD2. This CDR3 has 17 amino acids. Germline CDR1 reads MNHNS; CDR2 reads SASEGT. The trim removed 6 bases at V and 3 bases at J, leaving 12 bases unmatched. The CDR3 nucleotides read TGTGCCAGCAGAGGCACTAGCGGGAATCGGCGGACAGATACGCAGTATTTT. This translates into CASRGTSGNRRTDTQYF.

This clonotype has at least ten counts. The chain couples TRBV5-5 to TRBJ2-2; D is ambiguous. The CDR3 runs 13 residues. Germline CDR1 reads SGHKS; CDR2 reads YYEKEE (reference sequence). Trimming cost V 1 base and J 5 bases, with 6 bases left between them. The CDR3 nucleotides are TGTGCCAGCAGCTTGTTGCCGACCGGGGAGCTGTTTTTT. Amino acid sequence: CASSLLPTGELFF.

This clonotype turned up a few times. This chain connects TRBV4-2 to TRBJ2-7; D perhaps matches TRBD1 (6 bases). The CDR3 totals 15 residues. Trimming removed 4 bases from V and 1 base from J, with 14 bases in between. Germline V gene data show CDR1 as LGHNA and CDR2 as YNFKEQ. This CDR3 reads CASSPTIDRSYEQYF. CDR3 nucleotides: TGTGCCAGCAGCCCAACGATTGACAGGTCCTACGAGCAGTACTTC.

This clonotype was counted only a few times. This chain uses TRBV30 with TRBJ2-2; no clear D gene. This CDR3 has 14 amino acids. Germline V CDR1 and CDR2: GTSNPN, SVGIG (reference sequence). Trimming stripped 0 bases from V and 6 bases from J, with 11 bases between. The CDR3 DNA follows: TGTGCCTGGAGTGTGGACCCCTATGCCGGGGAGCTGTTTTTT. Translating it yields CAWSVDPYAGELFF.

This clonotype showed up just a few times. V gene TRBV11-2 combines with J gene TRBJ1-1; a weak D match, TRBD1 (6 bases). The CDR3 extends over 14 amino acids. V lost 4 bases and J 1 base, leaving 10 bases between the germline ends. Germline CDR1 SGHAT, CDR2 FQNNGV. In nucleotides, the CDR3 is TGTGCCAGCAGCTCACGGACAGCGAACACTGAAGCTTTCTTT. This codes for CASSSRTANTEAFF.

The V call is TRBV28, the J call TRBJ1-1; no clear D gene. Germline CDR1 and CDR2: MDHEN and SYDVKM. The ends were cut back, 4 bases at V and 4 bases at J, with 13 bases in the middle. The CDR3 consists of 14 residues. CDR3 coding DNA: TGTGCCAGCAGTTGGGCCTCCTTGATCACTGAAGCTTTCTTT. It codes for CASSWASLITEAFF.

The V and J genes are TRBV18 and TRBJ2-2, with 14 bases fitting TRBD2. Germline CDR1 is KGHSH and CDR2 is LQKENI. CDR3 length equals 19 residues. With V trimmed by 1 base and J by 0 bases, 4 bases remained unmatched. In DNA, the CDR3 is TGTGCCAGCTCACCACGTGGACTAGCGGGAGGCCCGAACACCGGGGAGCTGTTTTTT. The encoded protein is CASSPRGLAGGPNTGELFF.

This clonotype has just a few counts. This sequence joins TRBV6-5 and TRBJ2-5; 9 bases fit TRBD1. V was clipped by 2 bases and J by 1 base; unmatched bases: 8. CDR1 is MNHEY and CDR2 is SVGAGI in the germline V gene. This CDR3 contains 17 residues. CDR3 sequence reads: CASSYGLTGGFQETQYF. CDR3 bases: TGTGCCAGCAGTTACGGATTGACAGGGGGATTCCAAGAGACCCAGTACTTC.

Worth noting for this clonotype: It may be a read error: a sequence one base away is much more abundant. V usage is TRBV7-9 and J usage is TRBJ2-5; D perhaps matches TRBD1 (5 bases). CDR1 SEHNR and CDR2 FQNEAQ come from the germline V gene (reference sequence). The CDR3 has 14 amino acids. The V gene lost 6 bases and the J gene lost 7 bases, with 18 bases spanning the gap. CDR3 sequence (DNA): TGTGCCAGCAGGCCCAAGGCAGGGCCTGGGACCCAGTACTTC. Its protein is CASRPKAGPGTQYF.